The 4 T cell receptor beta chains below come from one sample, sequenced in a study of molecular identifiers for immune sequencing clone quantification. MiXCR was run by TCRdb on the PCR reads, yielding one entry per CDR3 protein. The top ten clones hold around 4% of a sample with some 100,000 distinct CDR3 sequences, 35% to 40% of them seen once. Specimen: naive CD8+ T cells from blood, with Jurkat cell RNA spiked in. Subset described: FACS-sorted CD8+CD4-CCR7+CD45RA+ naive T cells. The receptors shown here come from a human donor in good health. Some libraries in this study had Jurkat cell RNA spiked in.

Details on this clonotype: A much larger clone lies a single base off, so this may be a read error. The CDR3 DNA reads as TGCAGCGTGGCCGCGACTAGCGGAGCGAACACCGGGGAGCTGCTTTTT. As protein: CSVAATSGANTGELLF. The chain couples TRBV29-1 to TRBJ2-2; 9 bases map to TRBD2. From germline, CDR1 is SQVTM and CDR2 ANQGSEA. The CDR3 contains 16 residues.

V and J are TRBV2 and TRBJ2-2, with TRBD1 matching over 7 bases. There are 15 residues in the CDR3. Germline CDR1 is SNHLY and CDR2 is FYNNEI. Trimming cost V 7 bases and J 1 base; bases outside gene matches: 6. The CDR3 DNA reads TGTGCCAGCATTTATCGACAGGGGAACACCGGGGAGCTGTTTTTT. This translates into CASIYRQGNTGELFF.

This clonotype was detected many times. The chain uses TRBV28 and TRBJ2-3; D call uncertain. This CDR3 spans 16 amino acids. The V gene lost 4 bases and the J gene lost 4 bases, with 18 bases spanning the gap. Germline CDR1 and CDR2: MDHEN and SYDVKM. CDR3 region: CASSWGTPPASDTQYF. The CDR3 DNA reads as TGTGCCAGCAGTTGGGGTACCCCTCCAGCATCAGATACGCAGTATTTT.

V usage is TRBV19 and J usage is TRBJ2-5; 7 nucleotides line up with TRBD2. V was pared by 1 base and J by 2 bases, with 4 bases of the junction left unmatched. The CDR3 has 15 amino acids. The germline V gene encodes CDR1 LNHDA and CDR2 SQIVND (reference sequence). CDR3 sequence: CASSIALAAQETQYF. The CDR3 nucleotides read TGTGCCAGTAGTATAGCGCTAGCGGCACAAGAGACCCAGTACTTC.